Each of the 31 T cell receptor beta chains below was sequenced from the same sample in a study of regulatory T cells in long-lasting Graves disease. According to the study, TCR beta libraries were built with iRepertoire HTBI primers and CDR3-region Arm-PCR. Using its own MiXCR run on the multiplex PCR reads, TCRdb lists one record per CDR3 protein. In the table there are 360,000 or so distinct CDR3 sequences, about 17% of which are singletons. Time point of the sample: newly diagnosed GD, antithyroid drugs for less than 3 months. Isolated PBMC RNA provided the starting material for the TCR library. Another study also made use of these data, one on T cells in Graves' hyperthyroidism and ophthalmopathy.

Sequences were derived from peripheral blood mononuclear cells (PBMCs), sampled at new diagnosis, from a patient treated with antithyroid drugs. These receptors were collected from a woman aged 18 to 35 with Graves disease.

This clonotype has a count of ten or more. V and J are TRBV18 and TRBJ2-7, with D unresolved. Per the germline V gene, CDR1 is KGHSH and CDR2 is LQKENI. The CDR3 sequence is 15 residues long. V lost 0 bases and J 1 base, leaving 10 bases between the germline ends. The CDR3 protein is CASSPPQLRSYEQYF. CDR3 in DNA: TGTGCCAGCTCACCACCGCAGTTACGATCCTACGAGCAGTACTTC.

The CDR3 spells CASSFRVQTQYF. As DNA, the CDR3 is TGTGCCAGCAGCTTCCGCGTGCAGACCCAGTACTTC. The chain is built from TRBV5-6 and TRBJ2-5, with D uncertain. The germline gives CDR1 SGHDT, CDR2 YYEEEE. CDR3 length: 12 residues. The ends were cut back, 2 bases at V and 6 bases at J, with 8 bases in the middle. Filled out from reference TRBV5-6 and TRBJ2-5, the complete variable domain reads DAGVTQSPTHLIKTRGQQVTLRCSPKSGHDTVSWYQQALGQGPQFIFQYYEEEERQRGNFPDRFSGHQFPNYSSELNVNALLLGDSALYLCASSFRVQTQYFGPGTRLLVL.

The chain combines TRBV3-1 with TRBJ2-7, with TRBD2 matching 7 bases. The CDR3 loop spans 16 amino acids. Germline V lookup: CDR1 LGHDT, CDR2 YNNKEL (reference sequence). V shed 3 bases, J shed 2 bases, and the junction held 10 bases outside the gene matches. CDR3 region: CASSQHGGYSTYEQYF. DNA for the CDR3: TGTGCCAGCAGCCAGCACGGGGGGTATTCCACCTACGAGCAGTACTTC.

This clonotype was detected only a few times. This chain links TRBV4-1 with TRBJ2-7; 10 positions match TRBD1. Per the germline V gene, CDR1 is MGHRA and CDR2 is YSYEKL. Trimming at V came to 4 bases and at J to 7 bases, leaving 13 bases not matched to a gene. The CDR3 sequence is 16 residues long. Written as DNA, the CDR3 is TGCGCCAGCAGCCCCCTACCGGGACAGGGGCTTGGGGAGCAGTACTTC. Amino acid sequence: CASSPLPGQGLGEQYF.

In its sample, this clonotype was seen a few times. The V call is TRBV6-1, the J call TRBJ2-7; D uncertain. The germline CDR1 and CDR2 sequences are MNHNS and SASEGT. Trimming shortened V by 8 bases and J by 3 bases, and 17 bases separated the two germline ends. The CDR3 totals 14 residues. The CDR3 reads CASFRPELDYEQYF. In DNA form, the CDR3 reads TGTGCCAGCTTTAGGCCCGAACTTGACTACGAGCAGTACTTC.

This clonotype was detected only a few times. The rearrangement joins TRBV29-1 to TRBJ1-1; D might be TRBD1 (5 bases). The CDR3 is made up of 14 amino acids. CDR1 and CDR2 (germline): SQVTM, ANQGSEA. The germline V and J ends were trimmed by 4 bases and 0 bases, with 12 bases remaining between them. For the CDR3, the DNA is TGCAGCGTTGGGGGGGACGGGGTGAACACTGAAGCTTTCTTT. Its protein is CSVGGDGVNTEAFF.

This clonotype was picked up many times. The V and J genes are TRBV28 and TRBJ1-2; D remains ambiguous. CDR3 length: 13 residues. CDR1 is MDHEN and CDR2 is SYDVKM in the germline V gene. The V gene lost 7 bases and the J gene lost 3 bases, with 12 bases spanning the gap. CDR3 amino acids: CASTPGVYYGYTF. The DNA for the CDR3 is TGTGCCAGCACCCCTGGGGTTTACTATGGCTACACCTTC.

This clonotype occurred many times. The chain uses TRBV30 and TRBJ1-2; D may be TRBD1 (6 bases). Trimming shortened V by 1 base and J by 7 bases, and 13 bases separated the two germline ends. Per germline, CDR1 GTSNPN and CDR2 SVGIG (reference sequence). CDR3 length: 13 residues. Here the CDR3 reads CAWSETGKGGYTF. The CDR3 DNA sequence: TGTGCCTGGAGTGAAACAGGGAAGGGTGGCTACACCTTC.

Ten or more counts support this clonotype. This chain uses TRBV28 with TRBJ2-5; D is ambiguous. This CDR3 has 16 residues. V lost 1 base and J 2 bases, leaving 14 bases between the germline ends. Germline V gene lookup returns CDR1 MDHEN and CDR2 SYDVKM. For the CDR3, the DNA is TGTGCCAGCAGTTTATACCAGTCGGCGGTGCAAGAGACCCAGTACTTC. Protein: CASSLYQSAVQETQYF.

This chain links TRBV5-6 with TRBJ1-6; 10 bases match TRBD1. There are 15 residues in the CDR3. After removal of 1 base from V and 10 bases from J, the junction contained 5 bases not matched to a gene. Germline values: CDR1 SGHDT, CDR2 YYEEEE. The chain's CDR3 is CASSLISDRGSPLHF. In DNA form, the CDR3 reads TGTGCCAGCAGCTTGATATCGGACAGGGGGTCACCCCTCCACTTT.

The sample holds a few counts of this clonotype. DNA of the CDR3: TGTGCCAGCAGCTTACTAAGGACAGCACCAGCTAGCACAGATACGCAGTATTTT. Its translation: CASSLLRTAPASTDTQYF. The V gene is TRBV7-6, the J gene TRBJ2-3; D perhaps matches TRBD1 (6 bases). Germline assignment: CDR1 SGHVS and CDR2 FNYEAQ. The CDR3 is 18 amino acids. Trimming took off 2 bases at V and 0 bases at J, with 18 bases between the two ends.

The sample holds many counts of this clonotype. V and J are TRBV20-1 and TRBJ1-6; D is perhaps TRBD1 (5 bases). The CDR3 totals 14 residues. From germline, CDR1 is DFQATT and CDR2 SNEGSKA (reference sequence). Here the CDR3 DNA reads TGCAGCCCTGGGGGAGGCAGGGATAATTCACCCCTCCACTTT. It is translated as CSPGGGRDNSPLHF.

This clonotype was observed a handful of times. The rearrangement uses TRBV7-2 and TRBJ2-3; 14 nucleotides align to TRBD2. The CDR3 length is 15 residues. Germline V gene data show CDR1 as SGHTA and CDR2 as FQGNSA. V lost 6 bases, J lost 4 bases, and 3 bases stayed unmatched. CDR3 nucleotides: TGTGCCAGCAGGCTGACTAGCGGGAGGGCAGATACGCAGTATTTT. Encoded protein: CASRLTSGRADTQYF.

The genes are TRBV20-1 and TRBJ2-5; D perhaps matches TRBD2 (7 bases). Trimming took 1 base from V and 2 from J, leaving 20 bases between them. Germline V lookup: CDR1 DFQATT, CDR2 SNEGSKA (reference sequence). The CDR3 consists of 17 residues. The CDR3 DNA reads TGCAGTGCTAGAGGGAGGGGGGGACTGGGACTTCAAGAGACCCAGTACTTC. The encoded protein is CSARGRGGLGLQETQYF.

This clonotype was counted a few times. The rearrangement uses TRBV18 and TRBJ1-6, with 7 bases lining up with TRBD1. V was clipped by 3 bases and J by 10 bases; unmatched bases: 6. The CDR3 is 14 residues long. Germline-derived CDR1 and CDR2 are KGHSH and LQKENI. The CDR3 region is CASSPRDSGSPLHF. CDR3 DNA sequence: TGTGCCAGCTCACCTAGGGACAGCGGGTCACCCCTCCACTTT.

This clonotype was recorded many times. The chain joins TRBV28 to TRBJ2-7; 7 bases align to TRBD1. The CDR3 loop spans 16 amino acids. Germline V gene lookup returns CDR1 MDHEN and CDR2 SYDVKM. The trim removed 2 bases at V and 3 bases at J, leaving 10 bases unmatched. The CDR3 sequence is CASSLNYRDSFYEQYF. CDR3 in DNA: TGTGCCAGCAGTTTAAATTATCGGGACAGCTTCTACGAGCAGTACTTC.

In this sample, this clonotype turned up many times. V usage is TRBV6-2 or TRBV6-3 and J usage is TRBJ2-1; TRBD1 is a possible D gene (5 bases). Trimming removed 8 bases at V and 4 bases at J, with 6 bases between. The CDR3 is 11 amino acids. Per the germline V gene, CDR1 is MNHEY and CDR2 is SVGEGT. As DNA, the CDR3 is TGTGCCAGCCAGGGATACAATGAGCAGTTCTTC. This gives the protein CASQGYNEQFF.

This clonotype was counted at least ten times. The CDR3 nucleotides read TGTGCCAGCTCACCAGCCACAGATACGCAGTATTTT. Its translation: CASSPATDTQYF. The V and J genes are TRBV18 and TRBJ2-3; D uncertain. Per germline, CDR1 KGHSH and CDR2 LQKENI. The CDR3 consists of 12 residues. V was clipped by 2 bases and J by 2 bases, with 2 bases between them.

The chain joins TRBV5-1 to TRBJ2-2; 9 bases align to TRBD2. This CDR3 region has 15 residues. With V trimmed by 4 bases and J by 1 base, 2 bases remained unmatched. The germline gives CDR1 SGHRS, CDR2 YFSETQ. CDR3 bases: TGCGCCAGCAGCCAACTAGCGGGGAACACCGGGGAGCTGTTTTTT. It encodes CASSQLAGNTGELFF.

This clonotype was seen a few times. This clone may be a read error of a much larger clone one base away. This chain links TRBV11-2 with TRBJ1-2; D is perhaps TRBD1 (5 bases). Per germline, CDR1 SGHAT and CDR2 FQNNGV. V lost 4 bases to trimming and J lost 8 bases, with 11 bases between them. CDR3 length equals 12 residues. This CDR3 is CASSSGLSGYTF. The CDR3 coding sequence is TGTGCCAGCAGCTCGGGACTATCGGGCTACACCTTC. Combining the CDR3 with reference TRBV11-2 and TRBJ1-2 gives the whole variable domain EAGVAQSPRYKIIEKRQSVAFWCNPISGHATLYWYQQILGQGPKLLIQFQNNGVVDDSQLPKDRFSAERLKGVDSTLKIQPAKLEDSAVYLCASSSGLSGYTFGSGTRLTVV.

The chain employs TRBV2 and TRBJ2-3; D gene ambiguous. Trimming removed 3 bases at V and 2 bases at J, with 15 bases between. The germline V gene encodes CDR1 SNHLY and CDR2 FYNNEI. The CDR3 consists of 16 residues. The CDR3 DNA reads TGTGCCAGCAGTGATATTAGGGATCTAACCACAGATACGCAGTATTTT. This encodes CASSDIRDLTTDTQYF.

This clonotype has a count of ten or more. This chain joins TRBV7-9 and TRBJ2-3, with D unresolved. V was shortened by 1 base and J by 6 bases, with 14 bases between the two germline ends. The CDR3 contains 15 residues. CDR1 is SEHNR, CDR2 FQNEAQ, per germline (reference sequence). DNA for the CDR3: TGTGCCAGCAGCTTAGGACGGCCACGCAGTGATACGCAGTATTTT. It translates to CASSLGRPRSDTQYF.

At least ten counts were recorded for this clonotype. The chain carries TRBV3-1 and TRBJ2-7, with a possible D match to TRBD1 (6 bases). Germline values: CDR1 LGHDT, CDR2 YNNKEL (reference sequence). Trimming pared 1 base from V and 9 bases from J, leaving 13 bases between. The CDR3 contains 13 residues. The CDR3 spells CASSQGTGLLQYF. The CDR3 nucleotides are TGTGCCAGCAGCCAAGGAACAGGGTTGTTGCAGTACTTC.

This clonotype was seen at least ten times. V is TRBV11-2 and J is TRBJ2-3; no firm D call. Germline CDR1 is SGHAT and CDR2 is FQNNGV. Trimming pared 3 bases from V and 6 bases from J, leaving 13 bases between. The CDR3 spans 14 residues. CDR3 in DNA: TGTGCCAGCAGCTTTGGGCTCCGATCCGATACGCAGTATTTT. Residues: CASSFGLRSDTQYF.

This clonotype has ten or more counts. The rearrangement joins TRBV24-1 to TRBJ2-7; D is tentatively TRBD1 or TRBD2 (5 bases each). The CDR3 loop spans 14 amino acids. Germline loops: CDR1 KGHDR, CDR2 SFDVKD. With 5 bases removed from V and 0 bases from J, the gap between germline ends came to 10 bases. In nucleotides, the CDR3 is TGTGCCACCAGTGCCTCCGGGACCTCCTACGAGCAGTACTTC. Encoded protein: CATSASGTSYEQYF.

This clonotype occurred a few times. The chain recombines TRBV28 with TRBJ1-3; TRBD1 is a possible D gene (5 bases). Trimming removed 3 bases at V and 2 bases at J, with 14 bases between. Germline assignment: CDR1 MDHEN and CDR2 SYDVKM. This CDR3 is built from 16 residues. In DNA form, the CDR3 reads TGTGCCAGCAGTTTTGCGGGGGGTCAGACTGGAAACACCATATATTTT. It encodes CASSFAGGQTGNTIYF.

For this clonotype: A much larger clonotype is one base distant, so this may be a read error. The V gene is TRBV12-3 or TRBV12-4, the J gene TRBJ2-5, with 8 bases matching TRBD2. J lost 6 bases, V lost 6 bases, and 9 bases had no gene match. This CDR3 is built from 14 residues. In DNA, the CDR3 is TGTGCCAGCAGCCCCGGGACTAGGAGGCAGACCCAGTACTTC. It specifies CASSPGTRRQTQYF.

This clonotype was counted many times. The gene calls are TRBV3-1 and TRBJ1-5, with D perhaps TRBD1 (5 bases). Trimming took off 1 base at V and 7 bases at J, with 11 bases between the two ends. Germline lookup yields CDR1 LGHDT and CDR2 YNNKEL (reference sequence). The CDR3 contains 14 residues. DNA for the CDR3: TGTGCCAGCAGCCAAGGAGTAGGGGACCAGCCCCAGCATTTT. This translates into CASSQGVGDQPQHF.

This clonotype was counted ten times or more. The chain is built from TRBV2 and TRBJ2-1; 8 nucleotides match TRBD2. The CDR3 is 15 residues long. CDR1 and CDR2 (germline): SNHLY, FYNNEI. The V gene end was trimmed by 2 bases and the J gene end by 9 bases; junction bases not matched to a gene: 9. The CDR3 nucleotides are TGTGCCAGCAGTGAAACGGGAGGGTCAGCTGGTGAGCAGTTCTTC. Its translation: CASSETGGSAGEQFF.

This clonotype was counted between two and nine times. The chain links TRBV6-1 to TRBJ1-1, with TRBD1 matching over 7 bases. Germline CDR1 and CDR2: MNHNS and SASEGT. Germline trimming cut 6 bases from V and 2 bases from J; bases unmatched to any gene: 12. CDR3 length equals 16 residues. The CDR3 nucleotides are TGTGCCAGCAGCAACACACCCGACAGGGCCAACACTGAAGCTTTCTTT. It translates to CASSNTPDRANTEAFF.

In this sample, this clonotype turned up many times. The chain uses TRBV18 and TRBJ1-2; D is undetermined. The V end was cut by 3 bases, the J end by 2 bases, with 10 bases between. This CDR3 is built from 14 residues. CDR1 and CDR2 (germline): KGHSH, LQKENI. CDR3 in DNA: TGTGCCAGCTCACCTCTAACGGACAACTATGGCTACACCTTC. Protein product: CASSPLTDNYGYTF.